Shown below are 9 T cell receptor beta chains from a single sample sequenced in a study of T cell responses to AZD1222 COVID-19 vaccine. The table came from immunoSEQ multiplex PCR; TCRdb's copy has only in-frame clones and leaves some out. This sample has roughly 150,000 clones; around 89% occur once, and the top ten carry roughly 2%. The sample was peripheral blood, taken on day 0 of AZD1222 vaccination. The receptors come from an adult in good health.

The genes are TRBV29-1 and TRBJ1-5; D may be TRBD1 (6 bases). V shed 7 bases and J shed 1 base, with 8 bases lying between them. Germline V lookup: CDR1 SQVTM, CDR2 ANQGSEA. The CDR3 extends over 12 amino acids. CDR3 nucleotide sequence: TGCAGCGCTCAGGGGAGCAATCAGCCCCAGCATTTT. It is translated as CSAQGSNQPQHF.

V is TRBV5-1 and J is TRBJ1-1; D call uncertain. The V gene lost 1 base and the J gene lost 6 bases, with 13 bases spanning the gap. Germline CDR1 is SGHRS and CDR2 is YFSETQ. The CDR3 is made up of 14 amino acids. The CDR3 here is CASSLRQPPAEAFF. CDR3 DNA: TGCGCCAGCAGCTTGCGGCAACCGCCCGCTGAAGCTTTCTTT.

The genes are TRBV21-1 and TRBJ2-4; the D segment call TRBD1 is taken from the table without a DNA check. TRBV21-1 is given as a pseudogene. The length of the CDR3 is 15 residues. The CDR3 region is CASSVTGVAKNIQYF. The CDR3 DNA is TGTGCCAGCAGCGTAACAGGGGTGGCCAAAAACATTCAGTACTTC.

The gene calls are TRBV29-1 and TRBJ1-3; D not certain. The CDR3 totals 15 residues. V lost 6 bases, J lost 6 bases, and 21 bases lay in between. Germline V gene data show CDR1 as SQVTM and CDR2 as ANQGSEA. Here the CDR3 reads CSVRWTASVENTIYF. Here the CDR3 DNA reads TGCAGCGTCCGCTGGACGGCATCGGTCGAAAACACCATATATTTT.

CDR3 DNA sequence: TGTGCCAGCAGTTTTCGGAGGGGGCGGGCTTTCTTT. Its translation: CASSFRRGRAFF. This chain links TRBV28 with TRBJ1-1, with 7 bases that match TRBD1. Trimming took 3 bases from V and 11 from J; bases not matched to a gene: 6. The CDR3 is made up of 12 amino acids. The germline gives CDR1 MDHEN, CDR2 SYDVKM.

The rearrangement uses TRBV6-2 or TRBV6-3 and TRBJ1-4; D is unclear. The CDR3 is 17 residues long. With 4 bases removed from V and 0 bases from J, the gap between germline ends came to 15 bases. Germline loops: CDR1 MNHEY, CDR2 SVGEGT. The CDR3 nucleotides read TGTGCCAGCAGTTCCTCTCTAGAAGTCTCAACTAATGAAAAACTGTTTTTT. Translated, it gives CASSSSLEVSTNEKLFF.

In this sample, this clone turned up a few times. The chain uses TRBV5-1 and TRBJ1-1; TRBD1 is a possible D gene (5 bases). The germline CDR1 and CDR2 sequences are SGHRS and YFSETQ. The CDR3 extends over 13 amino acids. Trimming cost V 3 bases and J 6 bases, with 12 bases left between them. CDR3 residues: CASSSTPGPEAFF. In nucleotides, the CDR3 is TGCGCCAGCAGCTCTACCCCGGGACCTGAAGCTTTCTTT. Filled out from reference TRBV5-1 and TRBJ1-1, the complete variable domain reads KAGVTQTPRYLIKTRGQQVTLSCSPISGHRSVSWYQQTPGQGLQFLFEYFSETQRNKGNFPGRFSGRQFSNSRSEMNVSTLELGDSALYLCASSSTPGPEAFFGQGTRLTVV.

The chain joins TRBV29-1 to TRBJ1-2; D is possibly TRBD1 (6 bases). This CDR3 is 13 amino acids long. Germline V gene lookup returns CDR1 SQVTM and CDR2 ANQGSEA. Trimming pared 5 bases from V and 5 bases from J, leaving 15 bases between. For the CDR3, the DNA is TGCAGCGTTAGTCCAGGGGATAGGTATGGCTACACCTTC. It specifies CSVSPGDRYGYTF.

The chain employs TRBV6-1 and TRBJ1-5; 8 bases map to TRBD1. Germline-derived CDR1 and CDR2 are MNHNS and SASEGT. V trimming: 2 bases; J trimming: 4 bases; junction bases outside the gene matches: 1. CDR3 length: 14 residues. The CDR3 DNA is TGTGCCAGCAGTGAAAGGGACAGGAATCAGCCCCAGCATTTT. Its translation: CASSERDRNQPQHF.